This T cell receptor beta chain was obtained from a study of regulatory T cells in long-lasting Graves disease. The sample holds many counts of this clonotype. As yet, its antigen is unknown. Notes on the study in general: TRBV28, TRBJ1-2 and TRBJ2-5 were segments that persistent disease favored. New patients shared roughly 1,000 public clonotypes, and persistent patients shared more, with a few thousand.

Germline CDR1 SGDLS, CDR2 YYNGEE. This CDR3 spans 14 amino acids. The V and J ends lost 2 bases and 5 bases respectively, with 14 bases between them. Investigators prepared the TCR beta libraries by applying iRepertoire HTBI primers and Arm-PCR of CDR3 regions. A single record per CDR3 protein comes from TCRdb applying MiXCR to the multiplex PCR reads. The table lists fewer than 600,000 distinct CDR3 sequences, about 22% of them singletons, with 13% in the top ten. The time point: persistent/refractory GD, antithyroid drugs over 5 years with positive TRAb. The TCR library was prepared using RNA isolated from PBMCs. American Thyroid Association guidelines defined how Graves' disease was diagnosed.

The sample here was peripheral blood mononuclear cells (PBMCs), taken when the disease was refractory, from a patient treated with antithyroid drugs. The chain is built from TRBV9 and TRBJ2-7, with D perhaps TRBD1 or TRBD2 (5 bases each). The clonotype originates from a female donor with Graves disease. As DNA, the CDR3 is TGTGCCAGCAGCGTTGGGGGATTACGCGACGAGCAGTACTTC. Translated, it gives CASSVGGLRDEQYF. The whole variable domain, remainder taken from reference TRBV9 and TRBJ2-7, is DSGVTQTPKHLITATGQRVTLRCSPRSGDLSVYWYQQSLDQGLQFLIQYYNGEERAKGNILERFSAQQFPDLHSELNLSSLELGDSALYFCASSVGGLRDEQYFGPGTRLTVT.